This TCR beta chain was documented in a study of T cell responses to AZD1222 COVID-19 vaccine. Some clones are missing from TCRdb's copy, which holds only in-frame ones; the method was immunoSEQ multiplex PCR. Of some 180,000 clones listed, 75% to 90% are singletons. Germline CDR1 MNHEY, CDR2 SVGEGT. With 5 bases removed from V and 2 bases from J, the gap between germline ends came to 10 bases. The CDR3 is 13 residues long. The sample holds one count of this clone. This chain connects TRBV6-2 or TRBV6-3 to TRBJ2-7; D is unclear. The sequences come from peripheral blood, collected on day 0 of AZD1222 vaccination. The origin of this receptor is an adult in good health. CDR3 sequence (DNA): TGTGCCAGCAGTCCCGACACCCCCTACGAGCAGTACTTC. This translates into CASSPDTPYEQYF.